The 15 T cell receptor beta chains given below trace back to one sample, sequenced in a study of shared clonotypes between healthy human individuals. The table came from immunoSEQ multiplex PCR; TCRdb's copy has only in-frame clones and leaves some out. The sample lists millions of clones; around 96% were seen once. Naive-designated CD8 cells lacked CD45RO, were positively enriched for CCR7, and omitted terminally differentiated effector memory CD45RA+ cells. The sequenced material came from naive CD8+ T cells sorted from blood. The receptors were sampled from a man aged 18 to 29 in good health.

The chain employs TRBV5-1 and TRBJ1-3; 8 positions match TRBD1. Unmatched junction bases numbered 3, after V lost 4 bases and J lost 0 bases. The CDR3 is made up of 15 amino acids. Germline CDR1 and CDR2: SGHRS and YFSETQ. The CDR3: CASSMDRASGNTIYF. The CDR3 DNA reads as TGCGCCAGCAGCATGGACAGGGCCTCTGGAAACACCATATATTTT.

The table lists this clone with a few counts. The chain couples TRBV10-3 to TRBJ2-7, with TRBD1 identical over 10 bases. The CDR3 length is 13 residues. V was clipped by 10 bases and J by 2 bases; unmatched bases: 5. Germline CDR1 ENHRY, CDR2 SYGVKD. The CDR3 bases are TGTGCCACCACGGACAGGGGGACCTACGAGCAGTACTTC. It is translated as CATTDRGTYEQYF.

This clone was detected once. The J gene is TRBJ1-2, the V gene TRBV6-1; 9 positions agree with TRBD1. The trim removed 5 bases at V and 3 bases at J, leaving 4 bases unmatched. Germline lookup yields CDR1 MNHNS and CDR2 SASEGT. The CDR3 extends over 14 amino acids. The CDR3 region is CASSPTGGDYGYTF. CDR3 nucleotides: TGTGCCAGCAGTCCCACAGGGGGCGACTATGGCTACACCTTC.

The rearrangement links TRBV7-9 to TRBJ1-1, with D tentatively TRBD1 (5 bases). Germline CDR1 reads SEHNR; CDR2 reads FQNEAQ (reference sequence). The CDR3 extends over 15 amino acids. V lost 4 bases to trimming and J lost 7 bases, with 19 bases between them. The CDR3 nucleotides read TGTGCCAGCAGCTCCCCGGGACCTCCGGGGGTTGAAGCTTTCTTT. Amino acids: CASSSPGPPGVEAFF.

The rearrangement uses TRBV6-5 and TRBJ1-1; TRBD1 is a possible D gene (5 bases). Looked up from germline, CDR1 is MNHEY and CDR2 is SVGAGI. Trimming shortened V by 5 bases and J by 0 bases, and 13 bases separated the two germline ends. The CDR3 is made up of 15 amino acids. CDR3 amino acids: CASSQGVGMNTEAFF. CDR3 DNA sequence: TGTGCCAGCAGTCAGGGAGTAGGGATGAACACTGAAGCTTTCTTT.

The chain uses TRBV30 and TRBJ2-7, with D possibly matching TRBD1 (6 bases). This CDR3 contains 15 residues. The germline V gene encodes CDR1 GTSNPN and CDR2 SVGIG (reference sequence). V was clipped by 0 bases and J by 5 bases, with 17 bases between them. The CDR3 bases are TGTGCCTGGAGTGTAAAACAGGGAACCGCCCACGAGCAGTACTTC. Amino acid sequence: CAWSVKQGTAHEQYF. The full variable domain, in which reference TRBV30 and TRBJ2-7 provide the parts outside the CDR3, is SQTIHQWPATLVQPVGSPLSLECTVEGTSNPNLYWYRQAAGRGLQLLFYSVGIGQISSEVPQNLSASRPQDRQFILSSKKLLLSDSGFYLCAWSVKQGTAHEQYFGPGTRLTVT.

The genes are TRBV11-2 and TRBJ2-7; no firm D call. This CDR3 region has 13 residues. From germline, CDR1 is SGHAT and CDR2 FQNNGV. Trimming shortened V by 3 bases and J by 1 base, and 7 bases separated the two germline ends. CDR3 nucleotide sequence: TGTGCCAGCAGCTTCAGGACGTCCTACGAGCAGTACTTC. The encoded protein is CASSFRTSYEQYF.

A note on this clone: This CDR3 is also generated by other DNA sequences in the sample. The rearrangement joins TRBV7-9 to TRBJ2-7; tentatively, D is TRBD1 or TRBD2 (5 bases each). V gave up 3 bases and J gave up 4 bases, with 13 bases separating them. The germline V gene encodes CDR1 SEHNR and CDR2 FQNEAQ (reference sequence). CDR3 length: 14 residues. The CDR3 is CASSLGPGLYEQYF. In DNA, the CDR3 is TGTGCCAGCAGCTTGGGTCCGGGGCTGTACGAGCAGTACTTC.

This sequence joins TRBV9 and TRBJ2-3; either TRBD1 or TRBD2 may fit D (6 bases each). V was clipped by 3 bases and J by 6 bases, with 11 bases between them. The CDR3 has 13 amino acids. Germline CDR1 reads SGDLS; CDR2 reads YYNGEE. The CDR3 nucleotides read TGTGCCAGCAGCGCCGGGGGCCACGATACGCAGTATTTT. Translated, it gives CASSAGGHDTQYF.

The rearrangement links TRBV5-4 to TRBJ2-7; a possible D gene is TRBD2 (6 bases). V was trimmed by 4 bases and J by 4 bases, leaving 21 bases between them. CDR3 length equals 16 residues. CDR1 and CDR2 (germline): SGHNT, YYREEE (reference sequence). The CDR3 sequence: CASSSGPSYSGYEQYF. The CDR3, as DNA: TGTGCCAGCAGCAGCGGGCCCAGCTATTCGGGGTACGAGCAGTACTTC.

The chain is built from TRBV19 and TRBJ1-2, with a possible D match to TRBD1 (5 bases). V lost 9 bases and J 5 bases, leaving 19 bases between the germline ends. This CDR3 is 14 amino acids long. Germline CDR1 is LNHDA and CDR2 is SQIVND (reference sequence). The CDR3: CASSPGASLYGYTF. CDR3 in DNA: TGTGCCAGCAGCCCCGGGGCCTCGTTGTATGGCTACACCTTC.

The genes are TRBV10-3 and TRBJ2-7, with 7 bases identical to TRBD1. The germline gives CDR1 ENHRY, CDR2 SYGVKD. J gave up 3 bases and V 3 bases, and 5 bases lay outside the gene matches. The CDR3 totals 14 residues. The chain's CDR3 is CAISDRDSHYEQYF. Here the CDR3 DNA reads TGTGCCATCAGTGACCGGGACAGCCACTACGAGCAGTACTTC.

This clone occurred once. The rearrangement joins TRBV28 to TRBJ2-2, with D possibly being TRBD1 (6 bases). Germline CDR1 is MDHEN and CDR2 is SYDVKM. This CDR3 is built from 16 residues. Trimming removed 7 bases from V and 2 bases from J, with 17 bases in between. In DNA, the CDR3 is TGTGCCAGCAAATTGGCAGGGGAGTCAAACACCGGGGAGCTGTTTTTT. Translated, it gives CASKLAGESNTGELFF. Full variable domain (missing parts from reference TRBV28 and TRBJ2-2): DVKVTQSSRYLVKRTGEKVFLECVQDMDHENMFWYRQDPGLGLRLIYFSYDVKMKEKGDIPEGYSVSREKKERFSLILESASTNQTSMYLCASKLAGESNTGELFFGEGSRLTVL.

Details on this clone: Other DNA sequences in the same sample also yield this CDR3. The genes are TRBV30 and TRBJ1-4; tentatively, D is TRBD1 (5 bases). Germline CDR1 and CDR2: GTSNPN and SVGIG (reference sequence). Between the trimmed V and J ends, which lost 1 base and 2 bases, there was a span of 5 bases. CDR3 length: 13 residues. The CDR3 DNA reads TGTGCCTGGAGTGGGGGGACTAATGAAAAACTGTTTTTT. Translation gives CAWSGGTNEKLFF.

Concerning this clone itself: Additional DNA sequences in this sample encode the identical CDR3. This chain connects TRBV6-1 to TRBJ2-7, with D maybe TRBD1 (5 bases). There are 13 residues in the CDR3. Per the germline V gene, CDR1 is MNHNS and CDR2 is SASEGT. Between the trimmed V and J ends, which lost 6 bases and 2 bases, there was a span of 11 bases. The CDR3 protein is CASSPGPTYEQYF. DNA of the CDR3: TGTGCCAGCAGCCCAGGGCCTACCTACGAGCAGTACTTC.